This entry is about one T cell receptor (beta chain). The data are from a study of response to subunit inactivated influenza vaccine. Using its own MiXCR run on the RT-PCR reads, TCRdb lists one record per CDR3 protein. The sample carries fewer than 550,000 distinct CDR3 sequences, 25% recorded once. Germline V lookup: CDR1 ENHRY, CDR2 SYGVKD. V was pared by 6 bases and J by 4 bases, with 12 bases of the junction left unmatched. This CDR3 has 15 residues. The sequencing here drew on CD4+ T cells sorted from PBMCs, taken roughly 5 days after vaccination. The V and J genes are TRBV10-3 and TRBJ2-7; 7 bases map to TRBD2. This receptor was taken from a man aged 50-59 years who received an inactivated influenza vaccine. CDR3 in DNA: TGTGCCATCAGGGAGGATGGCGGGAGCTGGTACGAGCAGTACTTC. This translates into CAIREDGGSWYEQYF.